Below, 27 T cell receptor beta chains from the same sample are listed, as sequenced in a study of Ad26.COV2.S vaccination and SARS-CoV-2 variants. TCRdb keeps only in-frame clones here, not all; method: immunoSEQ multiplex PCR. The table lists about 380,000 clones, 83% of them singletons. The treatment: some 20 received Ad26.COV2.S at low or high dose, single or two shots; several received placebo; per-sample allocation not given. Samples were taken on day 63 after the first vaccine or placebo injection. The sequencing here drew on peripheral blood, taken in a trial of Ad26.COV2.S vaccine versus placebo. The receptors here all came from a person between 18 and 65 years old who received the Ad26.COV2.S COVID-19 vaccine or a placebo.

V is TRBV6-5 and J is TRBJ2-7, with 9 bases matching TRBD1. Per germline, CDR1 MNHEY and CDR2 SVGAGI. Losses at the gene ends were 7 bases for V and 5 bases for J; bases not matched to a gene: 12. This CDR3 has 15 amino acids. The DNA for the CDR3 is TGTGCCAGCACCGGAGGGACAGGGAGAACCCACGAGCAGTACTTC. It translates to CASTGGTGRTHEQYF.

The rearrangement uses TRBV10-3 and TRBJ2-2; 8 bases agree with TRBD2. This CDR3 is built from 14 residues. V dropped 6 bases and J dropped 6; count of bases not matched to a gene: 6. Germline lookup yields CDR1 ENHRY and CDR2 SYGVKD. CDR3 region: CAISPGLASGELFF. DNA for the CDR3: TGTGCCATCAGCCCAGGACTAGCCTCCGGGGAGCTGTTTTTT.

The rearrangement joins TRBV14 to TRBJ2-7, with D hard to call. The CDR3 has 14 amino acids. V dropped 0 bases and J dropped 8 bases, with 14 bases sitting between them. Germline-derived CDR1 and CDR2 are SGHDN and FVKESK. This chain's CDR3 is CASSQDRNLIKQYF. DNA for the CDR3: TGTGCCAGCAGCCAAGATCGTAACCTTATCAAGCAGTACTTC.

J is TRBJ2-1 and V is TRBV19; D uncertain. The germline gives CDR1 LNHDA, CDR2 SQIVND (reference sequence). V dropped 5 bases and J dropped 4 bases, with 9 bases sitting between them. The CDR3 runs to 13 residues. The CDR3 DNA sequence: TGTGCCAGTAGTGCCGGGTCTTACAATGAGCAGTTCTTC. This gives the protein CASSAGSYNEQFF.

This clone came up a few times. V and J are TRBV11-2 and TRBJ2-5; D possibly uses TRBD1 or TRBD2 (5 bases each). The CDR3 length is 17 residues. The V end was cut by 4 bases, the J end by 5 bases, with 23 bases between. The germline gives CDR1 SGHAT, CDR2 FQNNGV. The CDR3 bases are TGTGCCAGCAGCTCCTTGGGTGGTGGGGGAGCCGGGGAGACCCAGTACTTC. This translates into CASSSLGGGGAGETQYF.

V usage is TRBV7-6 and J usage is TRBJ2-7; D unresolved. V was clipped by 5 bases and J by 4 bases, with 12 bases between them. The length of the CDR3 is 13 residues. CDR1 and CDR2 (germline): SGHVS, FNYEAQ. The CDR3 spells CASSNGRDYEQYF. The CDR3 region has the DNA TGTGCCAGCAGCAATGGACGAGATTACGAGCAGTACTTC.

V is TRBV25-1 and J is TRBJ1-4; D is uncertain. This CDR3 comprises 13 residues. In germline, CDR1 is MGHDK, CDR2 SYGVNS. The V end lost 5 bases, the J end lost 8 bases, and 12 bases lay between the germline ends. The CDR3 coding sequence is TGTGCCAGCAGTAGGTCACCTCAAGAAAAACTGTTTTTT. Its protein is CASSRSPQEKLFF.

CDR3 amino acids: CASGGMRTDTQYF. In DNA, the CDR3 is TGTGCCAGCGGCGGGATGCGCACAGATACGCAGTATTTT. The chain joins TRBV7-9 to TRBJ2-3, with D possibly being TRBD2 (6 bases). The CDR3 loop spans 13 amino acids. V lost 8 bases, J lost 1 base, and 10 bases lay in between. The V gene's germline CDR1 is SEHNR and CDR2 FQNEAQ (reference sequence).

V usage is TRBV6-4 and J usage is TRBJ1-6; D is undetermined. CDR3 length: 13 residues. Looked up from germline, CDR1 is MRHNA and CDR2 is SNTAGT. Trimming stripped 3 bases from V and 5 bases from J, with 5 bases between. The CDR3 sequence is CASSEQDNSPLHF. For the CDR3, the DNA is TGTGCCAGCAGTGAGCAGGATAATTCACCCCTCCACTTT.

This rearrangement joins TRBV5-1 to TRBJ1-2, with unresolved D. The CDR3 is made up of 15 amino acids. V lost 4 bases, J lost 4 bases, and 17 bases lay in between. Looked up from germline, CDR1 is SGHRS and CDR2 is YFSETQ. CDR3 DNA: TGCGCCAGCAGCCCCGAGGGTACTCTAGGCTATGGCTACACCTTC. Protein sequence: CASSPEGTLGYGYTF.

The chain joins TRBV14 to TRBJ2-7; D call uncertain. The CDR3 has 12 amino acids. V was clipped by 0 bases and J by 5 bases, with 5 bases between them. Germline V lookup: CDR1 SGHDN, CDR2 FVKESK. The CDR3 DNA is TGTGCCAGCAGCCAAGATTTCAACGAGCAGTACTTC. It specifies CASSQDFNEQYF. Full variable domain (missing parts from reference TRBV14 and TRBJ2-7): EAGVTQFPSHSVIEKGQTVTLRCDPISGHDNLYWYRRVMGKEIKFLLHFVKESKQDESGMPNNRFLAERTGGTYSTLKVQPAELEDSGVYFCASSQDFNEQYFGPGTRLTVT.

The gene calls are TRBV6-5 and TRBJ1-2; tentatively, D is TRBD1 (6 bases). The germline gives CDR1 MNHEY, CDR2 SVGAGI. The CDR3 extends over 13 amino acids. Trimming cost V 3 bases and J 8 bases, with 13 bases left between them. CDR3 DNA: TGTGCCAGCAGTTATAGGCAGGGGACCGGCTACACCTTC. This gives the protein CASSYRQGTGYTF.

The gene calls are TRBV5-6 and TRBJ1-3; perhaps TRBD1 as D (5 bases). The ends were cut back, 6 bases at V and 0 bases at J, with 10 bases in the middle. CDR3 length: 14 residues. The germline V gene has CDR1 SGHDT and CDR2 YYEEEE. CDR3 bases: TGTGCCAGCAACCGGGGACTCTCTGGAAACACCATATATTTT. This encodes CASNRGLSGNTIYF. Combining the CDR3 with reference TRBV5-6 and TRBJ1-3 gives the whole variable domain DAGVTQSPTHLIKTRGQQVTLRCSPKSGHDTVSWYQQALGQGPQFIFQYYEEEERQRGNFPDRFSGHQFPNYSSELNVNALLLGDSALYLCASNRGLSGNTIYFGEGSWLTVV.

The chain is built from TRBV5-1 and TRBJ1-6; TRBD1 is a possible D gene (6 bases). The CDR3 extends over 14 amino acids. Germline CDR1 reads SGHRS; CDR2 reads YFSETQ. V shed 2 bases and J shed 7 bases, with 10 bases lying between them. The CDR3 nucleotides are TGCGCCAGCAGCTTCGACAGGCCCAATTCACCCCTCCACTTT. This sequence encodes CASSFDRPNSPLHF. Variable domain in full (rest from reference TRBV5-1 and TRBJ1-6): KAGVTQTPRYLIKTRGQQVTLSCSPISGHRSVSWYQQTPGQGLQFLFEYFSETQRNKGNFPGRFSGRQFSNSRSEMNVSTLELGDSALYLCASSFDRPNSPLHFGNGTRLTVT.

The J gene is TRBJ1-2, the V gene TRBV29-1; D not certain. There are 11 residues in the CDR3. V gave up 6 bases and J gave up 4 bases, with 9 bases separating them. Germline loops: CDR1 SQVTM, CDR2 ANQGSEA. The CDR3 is CSVRFSYGYTF. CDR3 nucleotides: TGCAGCGTCCGATTTAGCTATGGCTACACCTTC.

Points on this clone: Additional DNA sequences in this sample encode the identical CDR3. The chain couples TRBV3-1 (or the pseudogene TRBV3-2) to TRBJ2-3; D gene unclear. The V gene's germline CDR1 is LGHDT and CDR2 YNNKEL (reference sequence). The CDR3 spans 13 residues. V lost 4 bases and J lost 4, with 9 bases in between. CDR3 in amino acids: CASSPSGADTQYF. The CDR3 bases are TGTGCCAGCAGCCCCTCTGGCGCAGATACGCAGTATTTT.

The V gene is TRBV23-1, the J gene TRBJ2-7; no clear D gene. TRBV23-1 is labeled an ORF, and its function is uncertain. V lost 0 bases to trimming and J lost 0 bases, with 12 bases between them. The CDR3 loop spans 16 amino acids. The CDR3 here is CASSQSTGKNSYEQYF. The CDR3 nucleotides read TGCGCCAGCAGTCAATCGACGGGTAAGAACTCCTACGAGCAGTACTTC.

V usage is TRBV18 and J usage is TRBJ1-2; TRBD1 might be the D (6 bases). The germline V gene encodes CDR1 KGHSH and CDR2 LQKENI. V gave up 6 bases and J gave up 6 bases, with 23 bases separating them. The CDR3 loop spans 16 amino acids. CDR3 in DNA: TGTGCCAGCTCCCCGGTAAACGGCGAAGGGGGAAATGGCTACACCTTC. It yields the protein CASSPVNGEGGNGYTF.

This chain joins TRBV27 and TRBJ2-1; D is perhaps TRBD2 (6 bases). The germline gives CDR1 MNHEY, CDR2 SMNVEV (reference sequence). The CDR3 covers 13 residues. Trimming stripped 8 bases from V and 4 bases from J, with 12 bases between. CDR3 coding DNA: TGTGCCAGCGGGCTAGCGTTATACAATGAGCAGTTCTTC. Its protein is CASGLALYNEQFF.

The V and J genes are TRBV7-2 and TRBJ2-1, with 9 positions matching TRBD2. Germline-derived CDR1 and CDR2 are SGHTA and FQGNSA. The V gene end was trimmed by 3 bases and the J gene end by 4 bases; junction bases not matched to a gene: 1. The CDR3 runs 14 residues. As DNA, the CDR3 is TGTGCCAGCAGCTTGCGGGGGGGTTACAATGAGCAGTTCTTC. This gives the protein CASSLRGGYNEQFF. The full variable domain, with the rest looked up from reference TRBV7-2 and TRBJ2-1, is GAGVSQSPSNKVTEKGKDVELRCDPISGHTALYWYRQSLGQGLEFLIYFQGNSAPDKSGLPSDRFSAERTGGSVSTLTIQRTQQEDSAVYLCASSLRGGYNEQFFGPGTRLTVL.

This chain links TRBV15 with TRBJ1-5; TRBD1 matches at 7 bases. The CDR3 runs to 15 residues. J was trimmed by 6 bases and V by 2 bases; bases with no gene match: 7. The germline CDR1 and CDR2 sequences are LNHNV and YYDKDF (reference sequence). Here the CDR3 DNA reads TGTGCCACCAGCAGATTAGACAGGGCGTCTCAGCCCCAGCATTTT. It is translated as CATSRLDRASQPQHF.

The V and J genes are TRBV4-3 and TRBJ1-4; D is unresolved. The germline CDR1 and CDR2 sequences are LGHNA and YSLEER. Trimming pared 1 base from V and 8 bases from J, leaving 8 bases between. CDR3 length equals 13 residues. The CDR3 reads CASSQVGVEKLFF. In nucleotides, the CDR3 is TGCGCCAGCAGCCAAGTAGGCGTGGAAAAACTGTTTTTT.

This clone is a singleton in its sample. CDR3 amino acids: CSVGPTSGRPWDTQYF. CDR3 coding DNA: TGCAGCGTGGGACCGACTAGCGGGAGGCCATGGGATACGCAGTATTTT. The chain carries TRBV29-1 and TRBJ2-3; 13 positions match TRBD2. This CDR3 has 16 residues. Germline V lookup: CDR1 SQVTM, CDR2 ANQGSEA. V lost 6 bases and J lost 6; bases outside the gene matches: 12.

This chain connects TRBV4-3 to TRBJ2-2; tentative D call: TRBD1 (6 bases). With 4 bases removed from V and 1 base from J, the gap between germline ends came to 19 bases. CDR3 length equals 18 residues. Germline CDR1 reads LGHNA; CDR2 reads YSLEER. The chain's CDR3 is CASSRNWAGTLNTGELFF. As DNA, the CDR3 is TGCGCCAGCAGCCGCAATTGGGCCGGGACACTGAACACCGGGGAGCTGTTTTTT.

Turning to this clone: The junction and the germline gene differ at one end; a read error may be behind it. This CDR3 reads CASSFGASLIF. The CDR3 region has the DNA TGTGCCAGCAGTTTCGGAGCGTCTTTAATCTTC. The chain recombines TRBV12-3 or TRBV12-4 with TRBJ2-7; D is uncertain. The CDR3 runs 11 residues.

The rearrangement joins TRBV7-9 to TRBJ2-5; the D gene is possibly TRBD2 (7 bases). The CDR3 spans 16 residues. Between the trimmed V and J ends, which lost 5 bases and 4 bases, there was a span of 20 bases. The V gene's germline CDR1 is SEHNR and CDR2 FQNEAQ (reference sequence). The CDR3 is CASSPQGGGAGETQYF. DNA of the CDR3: TGTGCCAGCAGCCCGCAGGGAGGGGGGGCCGGAGAGACCCAGTACTTC.

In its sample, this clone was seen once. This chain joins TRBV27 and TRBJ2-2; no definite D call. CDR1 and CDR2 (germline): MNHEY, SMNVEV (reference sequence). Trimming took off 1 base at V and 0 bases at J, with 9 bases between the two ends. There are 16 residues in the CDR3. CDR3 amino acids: CASSLFGVTNTGELFF. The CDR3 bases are TGTGCCAGCAGTTTATTTGGGGTAACGAACACCGGGGAGCTGTTTTTT.